The following is a T cell receptor beta chain sequence with its context. Germline assignment: CDR1 LGHDT and CDR2 YNNKEL (reference sequence). V dropped 4 bases and J dropped 3 bases, with 13 bases sitting between them. The CDR3 has 14 residues. This specimen belongs to a study of blood T cell repertoires in COVID-19. Across the whole study: The United States, Italy and Spain were the sources of the acute and convalescent COVID-19 samples. PBMCs, B-cell-depleted T cells, or T cells were the source of the cDNA or gDNA that made up the material.

As processed by the authors: Amplification from reference gene primers served as the basis for estimated nucleated cell counts. The assay was immunoSEQ multiplex PCR, and TCRdb's table has in-frame clones only and misses some. The V and J calls and clone size come from that table; D and trimming were worked out from the DNA. The data show 170,000 or so clones, with roughly 86% seen just once and 2.5% to 3.5% held by the top ten. Sequencing used peripheral blood. The V gene is TRBV3-1 (or the pseudogene TRBV3-2), the J gene TRBJ2-7; TRBD1 might be the D (5 bases). The clonotype comes from a man in his forties with active or convalescent COVID-19. CDR3 bases: TGTGCCAGCAGCCCCGCGCAGGGAATCTACGAGCAGTACTTC. This sequence encodes CASSPAQGIYEQYF.